These 27 T cell receptor beta chains share one sample of origin, sequenced in a study of CD8+CD57+ T cells in acquired aplastic anemia. Genomic DNA, serving as template, underwent TCR beta VDJ and CDR3 profiling. TCRdb redid the calling of the reads with MiXCR, one entry per CDR3 protein. The table shows about 150,000 distinct CDR3 sequences, with roughly 48% occurring only once. Individuals selected for sequencing had exhibited CD8+CD57+ cell expansion on flow cytometry. Material for sequencing was sorted CD4+, CD8+, or CD8+CD57+ T cells (not recorded which) from PBMCs. The receptors originated from a human donor with aplastic anemia.

This clonotype was found many times. J is TRBJ1-1 and V is TRBV5-8; possibly TRBD1 for D (6 bases). Germline loops: CDR1 SGHTS, CDR2 YDEGEE. This CDR3 is built from 14 residues. V lost 4 bases, J lost 10 bases, and 20 bases lay in between. CDR3 protein: CASSRRGFGGGAFF. As DNA, the CDR3 is TGTGCCAGCAGCCGGAGGGGGTTCGGGGGTGGAGCTTTCTTT.

The V and J genes are TRBV19 and TRBJ2-7, with D uncertain. The CDR3 is 14 residues long. CDR1 is LNHDA and CDR2 is SQIVND in the germline V gene (reference sequence). Trimming removed 5 bases from V and 4 bases from J, with 15 bases in between. Written as DNA, the CDR3 is TGTGCCAGTAGTGCCGGGTCGAACCTATACGAGCAGTACTTC. Translated: CASSAGSNLYEQYF.

The CDR3 loop reads CASSQELVSGNTIYF. In nucleotides, the CDR3 is TGTGCCAGCAGCCAAGAATTGGTCTCTGGAAACACCATATATTTT. J is TRBJ1-3 and V is TRBV14; D ambiguous. V was clipped by 0 bases and J by 0 bases, with 6 bases between them. This CDR3 spans 15 amino acids. The germline gives CDR1 SGHDN, CDR2 FVKESK.

This clonotype was counted only a few times. V usage is TRBV7-9 and J usage is TRBJ2-7; TRBD2 aligns across 7 bases. This CDR3 contains 15 residues. Trimming at V came to 1 base and at J to 5 bases, leaving 8 bases not matched to a gene. CDR1 is SEHNR, CDR2 FQNEAQ, per germline (reference sequence). This CDR3 reads CASSLGSGKADEQYF. The DNA of the CDR3 is TGTGCCAGCAGCTTAGGGAGCGGGAAGGCCGACGAGCAGTACTTC.

The chain is built from TRBV6-1 and TRBJ1-2, with D possibly TRBD1 on 6 matching bases. Trimming left V 4 bases short and J 6 bases short, with 12 bases between. Germline-derived CDR1 and CDR2 are MNHNS and SASEGT. The CDR3 loop spans 13 amino acids. The CDR3 DNA follows: TGTGCCAGCAGTGCCGGCGGGGGGCATGGCTACACCTTC. It translates to CASSAGGGHGYTF.

In its sample, this clonotype was seen many times. The CDR3 sequence: CASSTNYEQYF. CDR3 bases: TGCGCCAGCAGCACCAACTACGAGCAGTACTTC. V gene TRBV5-1 combines with J gene TRBJ2-7; no reliable D call. From germline, CDR1 is SGHRS and CDR2 YFSETQ. Deletions cut 4 bases from V and 3 bases from J, with 5 bases between. This CDR3 is built from 11 residues. Full variable domain (missing parts from reference TRBV5-1 and TRBJ2-7): KAGVTQTPRYLIKTRGQQVTLSCSPISGHRSVSWYQQTPGQGLQFLFEYFSETQRNKGNFPGRFSGRQFSNSRSEMNVSTLELGDSALYLCASSTNYEQYFGPGTRLTVT.

This clonotype was seen many times. CDR3 protein: CASSIRVGADVNTEAFF. The CDR3 DNA reads TGTGCCAGTAGTATAAGGGTTGGAGCAGATGTAAACACTGAAGCTTTCTTT. The chain recombines TRBV19 with TRBJ1-1, with D unresolved. Trimming stripped 2 bases from V and 2 bases from J, with 18 bases between. The V gene's germline CDR1 is LNHDA and CDR2 SQIVND (reference sequence). The CDR3 sequence is 17 residues long.

V is TRBV20-1 and J is TRBJ1-6; weak D call: TRBD1 (6 bases). This CDR3 has 11 amino acids. Per the germline V gene, CDR1 is DFQATT and CDR2 is SNEGSKA (reference sequence). V lost 5 bases, J lost 15 bases, and 14 bases lay in between. DNA of the CDR3: TGCAGTGCTCCACAGGGTGTAAGCCTCCACTTT. Amino acids: CSAPQGVSLHF.

A note on this clonotype: A single base separates this from a much larger clone, so it may be a read error. This chain uses TRBV7-3 with TRBJ2-3; no firm D call. Germline V CDR1 and CDR2: SGHTA, FQGTGA. This CDR3 region has 12 residues. Trimming pared 5 bases from V and 5 bases from J, leaving 8 bases between. The CDR3 sequence: CASSAPGDTQYF. The CDR3, as DNA: TGTGCCAGCAGCGCCCCGGGAGATACGCAGTATTTT.

This clonotype was counted at least ten times. This chain uses TRBV24-1 with TRBJ2-1, with D possibly matching TRBD1 (5 bases). The CDR3 covers 15 residues. The V end was cut by 6 bases, the J end by 4 bases, with 15 bases between. Germline values: CDR1 KGHDR, CDR2 SFDVKD. CDR3 sequence reads: CATSSPGQGYNEQFF. The CDR3 nucleotides read TGTGCCACCAGTTCCCCAGGGCAGGGATACAATGAGCAGTTCTTC.

The chain joins TRBV11-2 to TRBJ1-4; D gene ambiguous. The CDR3 covers 16 residues. CDR1 SGHAT and CDR2 FQNNGV come from the germline V gene. Trimming stripped 2 bases from V and 7 bases from J, with 17 bases between. The DNA of the CDR3 is TGTGCCAGCAGCTTAAATCCGGAACAGCCCAGTGAAAAACTGTTTTTT. Amino acids: CASSLNPEQPSEKLFF.

The rearrangement links TRBV9 to TRBJ2-7; D might be TRBD1 or TRBD2, each matching 5 bases. The CDR3 is 15 amino acids. Trimming took 4 bases from V and 2 from J, leaving 16 bases between them. Germline loops: CDR1 SGDLS, CDR2 YYNGEE. As DNA, the CDR3 is TGTGCCAGCAGCCGCTTGGGGGAAACAACCTACGAGCAGTACTTC. Protein: CASSRLGETTYEQYF. The full variable domain, completed using reference TRBV9 and TRBJ2-7, is DSGVTQTPKHLITATGQRVTLRCSPRSGDLSVYWYQQSLDQGLQFLIQYYNGEERAKGNILERFSAQQFPDLHSELNLSSLELGDSALYFCASSRLGETTYEQYFGPGTRLTVT.

This clonotype was seen repeatedly, ten times or more. The chain has TRBV7-9 and TRBJ2-7; D may be TRBD1 (5 bases). The CDR3 loop spans 11 amino acids. The V and J ends lost 11 bases and 1 base respectively, with 9 bases between them. The germline CDR1 and CDR2 sequences are SEHNR and FQNEAQ (reference sequence). CDR3 amino acids: CASQESYEQYF. The CDR3 DNA sequence: TGTGCCTCACAGGAATCCTACGAGCAGTACTTC.

This clonotype was detected only a few times. The chain employs TRBV10-3 and TRBJ2-5; 7 bases are a match to TRBD1. From germline, CDR1 is ENHRY and CDR2 SYGVKD. V dropped 4 bases and J dropped 5; count of bases not matched to a gene: 10. CDR3 size: 15 residues. The CDR3: CAISADTGVWETQYF. The CDR3 DNA reads TGTGCCATCAGTGCCGATACAGGGGTCTGGGAGACCCAGTACTTC.

This clonotype appeared many times. V gene TRBV19 combines with J gene TRBJ2-7, with unresolved D. The length of the CDR3 is 14 residues. V lost 1 base, J lost 0 bases, and 7 bases lay in between. CDR1 is LNHDA and CDR2 is SQIVND in the germline V gene (reference sequence). The CDR3 DNA reads TGTGCCAGTAGTATAGGGGCCCACTCCTACGAGCAGTACTTC. The encoded protein is CASSIGAHSYEQYF.

The rearrangement joins TRBV27 to TRBJ1-5; D is ambiguous. This CDR3 spans 14 amino acids. Deletions cut 5 bases from V and 0 bases from J, with 8 bases between. Per germline, CDR1 MNHEY and CDR2 SMNVEV (reference sequence). As DNA, the CDR3 is TGTGCCAGCAGTCCCGCATATAGCAATCAGCCCCAGCATTTT. Protein: CASSPAYSNQPQHF.

The chain joins TRBV14 to TRBJ1-6; D remains ambiguous. With 0 bases removed from V and 9 bases from J, the gap between germline ends came to 6 bases. This CDR3 region has 13 residues. The germline CDR1 and CDR2 sequences are SGHDN and FVKESK. The CDR3 protein is CASSQDGSSPLHF. CDR3 DNA: TGTGCCAGCAGCCAAGATGGGTCTTCACCCCTCCACTTT.

The chain couples TRBV9 to TRBJ1-6, with D unresolved. Germline CDR1 SGDLS, CDR2 YYNGEE. The CDR3 is made up of 13 amino acids. CDR3 amino acids: CAREQPYNSPLHF. CDR3 in DNA: TGTGCTAGAGAGCAGCCTTATAATTCACCCCTCCACTTT.

CDR3: CASSESPAQGRMNTEAFF. For the CDR3, the DNA is TGCGCCAGCAGTGAGTCACCGGCTCAGGGACGTATGAACACTGAAGCTTTCTTT. The rearrangement links TRBV10-2 to TRBJ1-1, with a weak D call TRBD1 (5 bases). Deletions cut 0 bases from V and 0 bases from J, with 17 bases between. The CDR3 sequence is 18 residues long. CDR1 is WSHSY, CDR2 SAAADI, per germline.

The J gene is TRBJ1-5, the V gene TRBV7-9, with D unresolved. Germline CDR1 reads SEHNR; CDR2 reads FQNEAQ (reference sequence). CDR3 length: 12 amino acids. The V and J ends lost 7 bases and 3 bases respectively, with 7 bases between them. The chain's CDR3 is CASTADNQPQHF. CDR3 nucleotides: TGTGCCAGCACAGCGGACAATCAGCCCCAGCATTTT.

The sample holds a few counts of this clonotype. The rearrangement uses TRBV7-6 and TRBJ2-3; the match to TRBD2 covers 8 bases. The length of the CDR3 is 14 residues. V lost 2 bases to trimming and J lost 7 bases; unmatched junction nucleotides: 5. Germline values: CDR1 SGHVS, CDR2 FNYEAQ. The CDR3 DNA follows: TGTGCCAGCAGCTTACGGGAGGGCTGGAATACGCAGTATTTT. Amino acids: CASSLREGWNTQYF. The full variable domain, rest sourced from reference TRBV7-6 and TRBJ2-3, is GAGVSQSPRYKVTKRGQDVALRCDPISGHVSLYWYRQALGQGPEFLTYFNYEAQQDKSGLPNDRFSAERPEGSISTLTIQRTEQRDSAMYRCASSLREGWNTQYFGPGTRLTVL.

The chain couples TRBV15 to TRBJ2-2; 8 bases match TRBD1. The CDR3 is 14 amino acids. The trim removed 7 bases at V and 5 bases at J, leaving 6 bases unmatched. From germline, CDR1 is LNHNV and CDR2 YYDKDF (reference sequence). The CDR3 here is CATTGQGETGELFF. The CDR3 coding sequence is TGTGCCACCACCGGACAGGGAGAAACCGGGGAGCTGTTTTTT.

CDR3 amino acids: CSVHSGSGRTYEQYF. CDR3 DNA: TGCAGCGTCCACTCGGGTAGCGGGCGGACCTACGAGCAGTACTTC. The chain recombines TRBV29-1 with TRBJ2-7; TRBD2 aligns across 7 bases. The CDR3 loop spans 15 amino acids. V dropped 6 bases and J dropped 2; count of bases not matched to a gene: 13. Germline values: CDR1 SQVTM, CDR2 ANQGSEA.

This clonotype occurred a few times. The J gene is TRBJ1-1, the V gene TRBV24-1; D ambiguous. Per germline, CDR1 KGHDR and CDR2 SFDVKD. The length of the CDR3 is 13 residues. Trimming cost V 8 bases and J 0 bases, with 9 bases left between them. CDR3 region: CATTEGVNTEAFF. CDR3 coding DNA: TGTGCCACCACCGAGGGCGTGAACACTGAAGCTTTCTTT.

V and J are TRBV19 and TRBJ1-5, with D uncertain. The CDR3 sequence is 14 residues long. Germline CDR1 and CDR2: LNHDA and SQIVND (reference sequence). The ends were cut back, 4 bases at V and 3 bases at J, with 10 bases in the middle. CDR3 residues: CASSNGLLNQPQHF. The DNA for the CDR3 is TGTGCCAGTAGTAACGGACTGCTCAATCAGCCCCAGCATTTT.

The chain uses TRBV15 and TRBJ1-4; D is undetermined. CDR1 and CDR2 (germline): LNHNV, YYDKDF (reference sequence). V was pared by 5 bases and J by 8 bases, with 12 bases between. The CDR3 is 13 residues long. The CDR3 loop is CATSPRRAEKLFF. CDR3 sequence (DNA): TGTGCCACCAGCCCAAGAAGGGCAGAAAAACTGTTTTTT.

This clonotype appeared many times. CDR3 residues: CASSGAGGLDTEAFF. CDR3 DNA: TGTGCCAGCAGCGGTGCAGGGGGCCTGGACACTGAAGCTTTCTTT. This chain uses TRBV9 with TRBJ1-1; TRBD1 aligns across 8 bases. Germline V gene lookup returns CDR1 SGDLS and CDR2 YYNGEE. With 3 bases clipped from V and 3 bases from J, the junction kept 7 bases outside the gene matches. CDR3 length: 15 amino acids.